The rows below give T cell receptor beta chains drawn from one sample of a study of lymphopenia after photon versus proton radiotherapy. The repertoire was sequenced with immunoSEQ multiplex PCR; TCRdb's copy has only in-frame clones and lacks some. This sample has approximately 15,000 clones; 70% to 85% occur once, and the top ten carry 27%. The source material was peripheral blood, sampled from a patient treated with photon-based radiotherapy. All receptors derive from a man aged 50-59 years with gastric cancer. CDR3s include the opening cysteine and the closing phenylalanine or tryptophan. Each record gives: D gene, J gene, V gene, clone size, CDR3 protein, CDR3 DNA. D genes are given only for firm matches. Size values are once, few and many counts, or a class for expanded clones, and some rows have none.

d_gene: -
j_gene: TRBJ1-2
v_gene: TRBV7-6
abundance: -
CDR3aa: CASSLAQNRGYGYTF
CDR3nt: TGTGCCAGCAGCTTAGCCCAGAATCGCGGCTATGGCTACACCTTC

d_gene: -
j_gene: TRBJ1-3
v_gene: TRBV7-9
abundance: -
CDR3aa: CASSPGRILSGNTIYF
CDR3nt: TGTGCCAGCAGCCCTGGGCGGATCCTATCTGGAAACACCATATATTTT

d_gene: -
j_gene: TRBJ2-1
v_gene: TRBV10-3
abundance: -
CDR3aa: CAISEITGLLHNEQFF
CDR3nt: TGTGCCATCAGTGAGATTACAGGCTTGCTCCACAATGAGCAGTTCTTC

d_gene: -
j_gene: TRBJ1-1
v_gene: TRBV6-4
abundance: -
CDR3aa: CASRVDWNTEAFF
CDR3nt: TGTGCCAGCAGGGTAGACTGGAACACTGAAGCTTTCTTT

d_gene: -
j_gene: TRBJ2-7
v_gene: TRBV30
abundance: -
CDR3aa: CAWRISGSYEQYF
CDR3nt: TGTGCCTGGAGAATTAGCGGATCCTACGAGCAGTACTTC

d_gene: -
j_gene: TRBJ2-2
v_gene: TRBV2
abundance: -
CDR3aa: CASSLRSPGNTYGELFF
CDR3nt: TGTGCCAGCAGCCTACGTTCACCCGGGAACACATACGGGGAGCTGTTTTTT

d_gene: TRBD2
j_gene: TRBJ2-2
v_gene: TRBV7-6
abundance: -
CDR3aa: CASSLGPAGVGNTGELFF
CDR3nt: TGTGCCAGCAGCTTAGGTCCAGCGGGGGTTGGGAACACCGGGGAGCTGTTTTTT

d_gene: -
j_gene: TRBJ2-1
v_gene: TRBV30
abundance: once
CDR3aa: CAWNFGQHYNEQFF
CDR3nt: TGTGCCTGGAATTTTGGACAGCACTACAATGAGCAGTTCTTC

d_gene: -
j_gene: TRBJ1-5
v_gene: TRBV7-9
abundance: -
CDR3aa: CASNPFRPDGQPQHF
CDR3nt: TGTGCCAGCAACCCGTTTAGGCCGGATGGCCAGCCCCAGCATTTT

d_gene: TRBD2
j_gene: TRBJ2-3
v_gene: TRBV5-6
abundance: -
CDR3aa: CASSISSGGPTDTQYF
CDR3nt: TGTGCCAGCAGCATTTCTAGCGGGGGGCCCACAGATACGCAGTATTTT

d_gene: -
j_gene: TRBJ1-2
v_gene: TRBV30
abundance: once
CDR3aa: CAWSPPGGVKSYGYTF
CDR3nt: TGTGCCTGGAGTCCACCCGGGGGGGTGAAGAGCTATGGCTACACCTTC

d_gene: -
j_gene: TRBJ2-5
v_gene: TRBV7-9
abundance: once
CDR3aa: CASSLEYGETQYF
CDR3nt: TGTGCCAGCAGCTTAGAGTACGGGGAGACCCAGTACTTC

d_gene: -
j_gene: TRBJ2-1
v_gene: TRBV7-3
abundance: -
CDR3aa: CASSSEPGIENEQFF
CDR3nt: TGTGCCAGCAGCTCCGAGCCAGGGATAGAGAATGAGCAGTTCTTC

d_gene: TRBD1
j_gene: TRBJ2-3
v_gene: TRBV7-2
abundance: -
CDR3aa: CASSSRGRLTDTQYF
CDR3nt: TGTGCCAGCAGCTCCAGGGGGCGCTTAACAGATACGCAGTATTTT

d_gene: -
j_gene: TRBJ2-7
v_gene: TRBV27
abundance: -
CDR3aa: CASSFTQLYEQYF
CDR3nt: TGTGCCAGCAGTTTTACACAGCTTTACGAGCAGTACTTC

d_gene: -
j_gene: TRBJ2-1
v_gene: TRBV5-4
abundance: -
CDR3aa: CASSCSEREQFF
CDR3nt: TGTGCCAGCAGCTGCTCGGAGCGGGAGCAGTTCTTC

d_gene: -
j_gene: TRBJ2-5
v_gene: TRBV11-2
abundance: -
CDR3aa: CASSLVEETQYF
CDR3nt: TGTGCCAGCAGCTTAGTCGAAGAGACCCAGTACTTC

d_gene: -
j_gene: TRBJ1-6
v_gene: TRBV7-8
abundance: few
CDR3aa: CASHSGGQSSYNSPLHF
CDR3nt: TGTGCCAGCCACAGCGGGGGGCAAAGCTCCTATAATTCACCCCTCCACTTT

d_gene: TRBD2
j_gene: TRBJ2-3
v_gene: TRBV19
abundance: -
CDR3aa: CASRNSGGAGTDTQYF
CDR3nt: TGTGCCAGTAGGAATAGCGGGGGGGCCGGCACAGATACGCAGTATTTT

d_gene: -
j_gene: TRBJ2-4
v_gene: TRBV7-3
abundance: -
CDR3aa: CASNILPSGIQYF
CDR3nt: TGTGCCAGCAACATCCTCCCGTCGGGCATTCAGTACTTC

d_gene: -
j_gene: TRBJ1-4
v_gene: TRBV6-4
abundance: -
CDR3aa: CASRTSHLRGEKLFF
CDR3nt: TGTGCCAGCCGCACAAGTCACCTTAGGGGTGAAAAACTGTTTTTT

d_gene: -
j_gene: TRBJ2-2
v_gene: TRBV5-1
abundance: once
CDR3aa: CASSTKLTGELFF
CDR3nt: TGCGCCAGCAGCACCAAGTTAACCGGGGAGCTGTTTTTT

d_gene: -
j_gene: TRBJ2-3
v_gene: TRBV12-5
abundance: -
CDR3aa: CASGFGGTQYF
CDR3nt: TGTGCTAGTGGTTTTGGGGGGACGCAGTATTTT

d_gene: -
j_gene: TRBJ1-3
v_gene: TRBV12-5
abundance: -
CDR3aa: CASGFSPLLGESRVSGNTIYF
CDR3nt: TGTGCTAGTGGTTTTTCTCCTCTATTGGGGGAATCGCGGGTCTCTGGAAACACCATATATTTT